A selection of T cell receptor beta chains follows, all from one sample in a study of T-cell reconstitution after alpha-beta-depleted transplantation in children. TCRdb analysed the PCR reads with MiXCR anew, one entry per CDR3 protein. The table lists fewer than 550,000 distinct CDR3 sequences, roughly 15% of them singletons. The input for sequencing was PBMCs, mostly from graft donor cells, taken 360 days after TCRalphabeta/CD19-depleted stem cell transplant. The receptors shown here come from a boy under three years old who had a stem cell transplant for Wiskott-Aldrich syndrome, so the T cells may come from the graft donor. Both conserved end residues are part of each CDR3. The D gene is left open where the match is weak. The size entry is marked missing in some rows and otherwise reads once, few, many or a size class.

abundance	d_gene	v_gene	j_gene	CDR3nt	CDR3aa
NA	NA	TRBV4-1	TRBJ1-6	TGCGCCAGCAGCCAATGGGTCGCGGGGACAAATTCACCCCTCCACTTT	CASSQWVAGTNSPLHF
few	TRBD1	TRBV20-1	TRBJ2-3	TGCAGTGCTTGGGGACAGCAGAGCACAGATACGCAGTATTTT	CSAWGQQSTDTQYF
NA	NA	TRBV10-3	TRBJ1-5	TGTGCCATCAGTGCTAGGGGCAATCAGCCCCAGCATTTT	CAISARGNQPQHF
NA	NA	TRBV5-1	TRBJ2-2	TGCGCCAGCAGCTTTTTGACACATTCGGCCGGGGAGCTGTTTTTT	CASSFLTHSAGELFF
NA	NA	TRBV4-1	TRBJ2-7	TGCGCCAGCAGCCAAGACTCGACTAGTGGCGAGCAGTACTTC	CASSQDSTSGEQYF
few	TRBD2	TRBV20-1	TRBJ2-7	TGCAGTGCTAGTATCCAGCGGGAGTTCGAGCAGTACTTC	CSASIQREFEQYF
few	TRBD1	TRBV4-1	TRBJ2-6	TGCGCCAGCAGCCAAGAGGACAGGTCTTCCAGCTCTGGGGCCAACGTCCTGACTTTC	CASSQEDRSSSSGANVLTF
NA	TRBD2	TRBV2	TRBJ2-3	TGTGCCAGCAGTGGGGGACTAGAAGTTACAGATACGCAGTATTTT	CASSGGLEVTDTQYF
NA	NA	TRBV9	TRBJ2-7	TGTGCCAGCAGTTTCCATGGGGGATCCTACGAGCAGTACTTC	CASSFHGGSYEQYF
many	TRBD1	TRBV24-1	TRBJ2-4	TGTGCCACCAGTGACCCCGGACAGGCAAACATTCAGTACTTC	CATSDPGQANIQYF
few	NA	TRBV28	TRBJ1-6	TGTGCCAGCAGTTTTGGGGGAAGGGGGATTTCACCCCTCCACTTT	CASSFGGRGISPLHF
NA	NA	TRBV20-1	TRBJ2-4	TGCAGTGCTAGAGGTCGGATGGGAAACATTCAGTACTTC	CSARGRMGNIQYF
NA	NA	TRBV3-1	TRBJ2-5	TGTGCCAGCAGCCATACCACAGGGATGGAGACCCAGTACTTC	CASSHTTGMETQYF
few	NA	TRBV4-1	TRBJ2-7	TGCGCCAGCAGCCAAGTTAGTGGACCCCATTACGAGCAGTACTTC	CASSQVSGPHYEQYF
few	NA	TRBV28	TRBJ2-7	TGTGCCAGCAGTTTACCCCTTGTTGCAGGGGACTCCTACGAGCAGTACTTC	CASSLPLVAGDSYEQYF
many	NA	TRBV15	TRBJ2-4	TGTGCCACCAGCAGAGTCCTCGGGCGGGACTTGAAAAACATTCAGTACTTC	CATSRVLGRDLKNIQYF
NA	TRBD2	TRBV25-1	TRBJ2-1	TGTGCCGTTAGCGGGAGATCCTACAATGAGCAGTTCTTC	CAVSGRSYNEQFF
NA	NA	TRBV7-2	TRBJ2-5	TGTGCCAGCAGCTTAGCTCCAAGTCCTAAAGGGGAGACCCAGTACTTC	CASSLAPSPKGETQYF
NA	TRBD2	TRBV7-9	TRBJ2-1	TGTGCCAGCAGCTTACTGACGGGGGGGAATGAGCAGTTCTTC	CASSLLTGGNEQFF
few	NA	TRBV10-3	TRBJ2-3	TGTGCCATCAAAAGGGCTGATACGCAGTATTTT	CAIKRADTQYF
few	TRBD2	TRBV10-3	TRBJ2-1	TGTGCCATCAAGCGGGAGTCCTACAATGAGCAGTTCTTC	CAIKRESYNEQFF
NA	NA	TRBV27	TRBJ2-5	TGTGCCAGCAGTCCCCTACCGCCAGAGACCCAGTACTTC	CASSPLPPETQYF
NA	NA	TRBV3-1	TRBJ2-2	TGTGCCAGCAGCCACGGCAGCTCCGGGGAGCTGTTTTTT	CASSHGSSGELFF
few	NA	TRBV6-2/TRBV6-3	TRBJ2-1	TGTGCCAGCAGTTACGGCGAGGGGTATCGTGAGCAGTTCTTC	CASSYGEGYREQFF
NA	NA	TRBV5-1	TRBJ2-7	TGCGCCAGCAGCTTGAAGTCAGCGGTCTACGAGCAGTACTTC	CASSLKSAVYEQYF
NA	TRBD2	TRBV12-3/TRBV12-4	TRBJ2-1	TGTGCCAGCGTAGCGGGAGGATACTACAATGAGCAGTTCTTC	CASVAGGYYNEQFF
NA	TRBD1	TRBV20-1	TRBJ2-3	TGCAGTGCTATTACAGGGGGTGCAGATACGCAGTATTTT	CSAITGGADTQYF
NA	TRBD2	TRBV6-1	TRBJ2-1	TGTGCCAGCAGGGGAGGGCGCAATGAGCAGTTCTTC	CASRGGRNEQFF
few	TRBD2	TRBV6-1	TRBJ2-1	TGTGCCAGCAGCCGACTAGCCCCTAGCTCCTACAATGAGCAGTTCTTC	CASSRLAPSSYNEQFF
NA	TRBD1	TRBV5-1	TRBJ1-2	TGCGCCAGCAGAAGAAGCCGGGACAGCTATGGCTACACCTTC	CASRRSRDSYGYTF
few	TRBD1	TRBV3-1	TRBJ2-7	TGTGCCAGCAGCCAACTGGGACAGGGGCCTTCCTACGAGCAGTACTTC	CASSQLGQGPSYEQYF
few	TRBD2	TRBV12-3/TRBV12-4	TRBJ2-1	TGTGCCAGCATCCTAGCGGGGGGGCAGGGTGAGCAGTTCTTC	CASILAGGQGEQFF
NA	TRBD1	TRBV28	TRBJ2-7	TGTGCCAGCAGTTTTAGCAGGGGGACGATTCGGGACGAGCAGTACTTC	CASSFSRGTIRDEQYF
NA	NA	TRBV4-1	TRBJ1-1	TGCGCCAGCAGCCAAGATAATTCCAGGGCGAACACTGAAGCTTTCTTT	CASSQDNSRANTEAFF
few	TRBD1	TRBV24-1	TRBJ2-6	TGTGCCACCAGTGGAAGGGACAGACCCTTCTCTGGGGCCAACGTCCTGACTTTC	CATSGRDRPFSGANVLTF
few	NA	TRBV27	TRBJ2-3	TGTGCCAGCAGTTTGGGCGTACTAGCAACAGATACGCAGTATTTT	CASSLGVLATDTQYF
few	NA	TRBV29-1	TRBJ2-5	TGCAGCGTTGAACGGCTTCGAGAGACCCAGTACTTC	CSVERLRETQYF
few	NA	TRBV7-9	TRBJ2-4	TGTGCCAGCAGCTTGGGTTACCCGCTTAAGGCCAAAAACATTCAGTACTTC	CASSLGYPLKAKNIQYF
NA	NA	TRBV5-1	TRBJ1-1	TGCGCCAGCAGCTTTACAGGGACTGAAGCTTTCTTT	CASSFTGTEAFF
few	NA	TRBV7-2	TRBJ2-7	TGTGCCAGCAGCTTAGGAATTTTTGCCTACGAGCAGTACTTC	CASSLGIFAYEQYF
few	NA	TRBV11-2	TRBJ2-2	TGTGCCAGCAGCTTGCTCTGGGGTACCGGGGAGCTGTTTTTT	CASSLLWGTGELFF
NA	TRBD1	TRBV12-3/TRBV12-4	TRBJ2-6	TGTGCCAGCACCACGAGGGACAGGGGGGACAGGTCTGGGGCCAACGTCCTGACTTTC	CASTTRDRGDRSGANVLTF
few	NA	TRBV4-1	TRBJ2-5	TGCGCCAGCAGCCACTCAGCAGGACAGTCCAAAGAGACCCAGTACTTC	CASSHSAGQSKETQYF
NA	TRBD2	TRBV27	TRBJ2-5	TGTGCCAGCAGTTTATCGACTAGCGGGGGGATGGAGACCCAGTACTTC	CASSLSTSGGMETQYF
NA	NA	TRBV6-1	TRBJ2-1	TGTGCCAGCAAGGGTCTAGCAGGCAATGAGCAGTTCTTC	CASKGLAGNEQFF